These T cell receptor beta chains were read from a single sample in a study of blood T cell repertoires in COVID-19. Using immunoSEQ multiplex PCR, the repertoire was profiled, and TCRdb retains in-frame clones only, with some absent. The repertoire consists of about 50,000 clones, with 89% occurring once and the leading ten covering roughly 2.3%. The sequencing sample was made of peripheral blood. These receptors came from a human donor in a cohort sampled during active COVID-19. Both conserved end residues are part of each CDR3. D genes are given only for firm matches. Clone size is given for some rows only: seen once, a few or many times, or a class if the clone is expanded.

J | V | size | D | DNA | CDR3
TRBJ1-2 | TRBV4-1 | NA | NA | TGCGCCAGCAGCCAAGTTCAGGGGAGTGGAAATGGCTACACCTTC | CASSQVQGSGNGYTF
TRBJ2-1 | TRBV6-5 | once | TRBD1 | TGTGCCAGCAGCGAGGACAGGGGGGGCTACAATGAGCAGTTCTTC | CASSEDRGGYNEQFF
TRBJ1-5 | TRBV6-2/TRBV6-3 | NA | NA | TGTGCCAGCAGTTACTCCCCTACAAAGACAGATTATAGCAATCAGCCCCAGCATTTT | CASSYSPTKTDYSNQPQHF
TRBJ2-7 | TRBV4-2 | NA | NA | TGTGCCAGCAGCCAAGGTGGAGTGGGGGGATACGAGCAGTACTTC | CASSQGGVGGYEQYF
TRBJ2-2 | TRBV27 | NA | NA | TGTGCCAGCACCTCCAGGCCCTCGGGACCTTGGAGTACAGGGTCGAGCACCGGGGAGCTGTTTTTT | CASTSRPSGPWSTGSSTGELFF
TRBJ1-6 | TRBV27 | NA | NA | TGTGCCAGCAGTTTATACAGGGCTAATTCACCCCTCCACTTT | CASSLYRANSPLHF
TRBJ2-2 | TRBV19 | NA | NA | TGTGCCAGTAGGCCAACCATAGGTGAGGGCAACACCGGGGAGCTGTTTTTT | CASRPTIGEGNTGELFF
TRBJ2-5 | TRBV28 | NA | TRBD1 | TGTGCCAGCAGTTTTGGTGGGACAGCCCAAGAGACCCAGTACTTC | CASSFGGTAQETQYF
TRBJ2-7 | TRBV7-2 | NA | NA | TGTGCCAGCAGCCCAGATTTTTTGGCCTACGAGCAGTACTTC | CASSPDFLAYEQYF
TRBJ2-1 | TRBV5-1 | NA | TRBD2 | TGCGCCAGCCAAAGCGGGGATGAGCAGTTCTTC | CASQSGDEQFF
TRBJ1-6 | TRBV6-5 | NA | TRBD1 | TGTGCCATACAGGGGGCGGGAAATTCACCCCTCCACTTT | CAIQGAGNSPLHF
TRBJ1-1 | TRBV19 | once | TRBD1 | TGTGCCAGTAAGGACAGGCGGAGTGGCACTGAAGCTTTCTTT | CASKDRRSGTEAFF
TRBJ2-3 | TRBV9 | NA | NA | TGTGCCAGCTCCTACAGGGATTCCACAGATACGCAGTATTTT | CASSYRDSTDTQYF
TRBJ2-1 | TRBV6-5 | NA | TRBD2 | TGTGCCAGCTCTAGAAGCGGGAGGGCCGACAATGAGCAGTTCTTC | CASSRSGRADNEQFF
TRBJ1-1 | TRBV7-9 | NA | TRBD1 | TGTGCCAGCAGCTCCCTGATGGACAGGGGCACTGAAGCTTTCTTT | CASSSLMDRGTEAFF
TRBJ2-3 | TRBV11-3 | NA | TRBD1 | TGTGCCAGCAGCTCGGGACAGGACAACACAGATACGCAGTATTTT | CASSSGQDNTDTQYF
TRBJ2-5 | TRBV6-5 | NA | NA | TGTGCCAGCCAACGGGGGGAGACCCAGTACTTC | CASQRGETQYF
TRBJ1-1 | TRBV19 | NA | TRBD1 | TGTGCCAGTACCTCAGGGGGCACAGGCTTATCGGATGACGCTTTCTTT | CASTSGGTGLSDDAFF
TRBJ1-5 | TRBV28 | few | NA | TGTGCCAGCAGTCGGGAGTGGGGCAATCAGCCCCAGCATTTT | CASSREWGNQPQHF
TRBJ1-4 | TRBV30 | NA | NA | TGTGCCTGGAGTGCCAGGACGGGAGAACGTGAAAAACTGTTTTTT | CAWSARTGEREKLFF
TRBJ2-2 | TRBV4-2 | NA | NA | TGTGCCAGCAGCCAAGATGGCAGGGGATCCACCGGGGAGCTGTTTTTT | CASSQDGRGSTGELFF
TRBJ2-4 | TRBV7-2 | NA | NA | TGTGCCAGCAGCTCACCAGAACACAAAACCATTCAGTACTTC | CASSSPEHKTIQYF
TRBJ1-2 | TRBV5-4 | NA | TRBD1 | TGTGCCAGCAGCCTACAGGGGAGGTACTATGGCTACACCTTC | CASSLQGRYYGYTF
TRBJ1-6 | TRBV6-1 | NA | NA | TGTGCCAGCAGTGAGGGGGGTCTTAATAATTCACCCCTCCACTTT | CASSEGGLNNSPLHF
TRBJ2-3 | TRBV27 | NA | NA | TGTGCCAGTTGCAGCGCAAGCACAGATACGCAGTATTTT | CASCSASTDTQYF
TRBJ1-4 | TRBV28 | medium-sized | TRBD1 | TGTGCCAGCAGTCCCCGAGGGACAGGGGACCGAGGTGAACTGTTTTTT | CASSPRGTGDRGELFF
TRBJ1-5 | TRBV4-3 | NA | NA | TGCGCCAGCAGCCAAGATAGGTCGGGTAGCAATCAGCCCCAGCATTTT | CASSQDRSGSNQPQHF
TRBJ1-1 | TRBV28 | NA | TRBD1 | TGTGCCAGCAGTCCCTCGGGACAGACGAACACTGAAGCTTTCTTT | CASSPSGQTNTEAFF
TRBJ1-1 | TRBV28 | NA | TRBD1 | TGTGCCAGCAGCCGCGACAGGGCGAGCACTGAAGCTTTCTTT | CASSRDRASTEAFF
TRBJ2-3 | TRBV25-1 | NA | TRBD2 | TGTGCCAGCAGTGTTAGCGGGAGGAGATCTAGCACAGATACGCAGTATTTT | CASSVSGRRSSTDTQYF
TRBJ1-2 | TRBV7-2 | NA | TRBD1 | TGTGCCAGCAGCTTTCAGACAGGGGAAAGATATGGCTACACCTTC | CASSFQTGERYGYTF
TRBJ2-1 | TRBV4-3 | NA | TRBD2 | TGCGCCAGCAGCCAAGGGCCTAGCGGGGGGGCCAATGAGCAGTTCTTC | CASSQGPSGGANEQFF
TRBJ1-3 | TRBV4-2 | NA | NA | TGTGCCAGCAGCCAAGAGACGGTGCGGGGGCCGGGAAACACCATATATTTT | CASSQETVRGPGNTIYF
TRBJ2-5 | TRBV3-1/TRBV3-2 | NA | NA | TGTGCCAGCAGCCAAGATCGGGCAAGGATGCGGAGGGAGACCCAGTACTTC | CASSQDRARMRRETQYF
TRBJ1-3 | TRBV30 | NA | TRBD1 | TGTGCCTGGAGAGAAGGGGACAGGGAAGCTTGGGACACCATATATTTT | CAWREGDREAWDTIYF
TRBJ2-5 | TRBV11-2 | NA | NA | TGTGCCAGCAGCCCGGGACTGGACCAAGAGACCCAGTACTTC | CASSPGLDQETQYF
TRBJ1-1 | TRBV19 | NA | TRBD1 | TGTGCCAGTAGTACTTCCGGGACAGGGGGCACGGACACTGAAGCTTTCTTT | CASSTSGTGGTDTEAFF
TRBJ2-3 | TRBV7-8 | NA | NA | TGTGCCAGCAGCCGGGAGCCCACAGATACGCAGTATTTT | CASSREPTDTQYF